Listed here are 15 T cell receptor beta chains from one sample, sequenced in a study of cytomegalovirus exposure and HLA in healthy donors. Amplification used 60 Vbeta primers and 13 Jbeta primers. This table comes from immunoSEQ multiplex PCR, and its TCRdb copy is limited to in-frame clones, with some not included. The sample includes approximately 210,000 clones, around 82% seen only once; the top ten take about 1.8%. The sequencing input was PBMCs. Receptors originate from a man in his late teens or twenties in good health and CMV-seronegative.

The rearrangement uses TRBV20-1 and TRBJ1-4; weak D call: TRBD1 (6 bases). CDR1 is DFQATT, CDR2 SNEGSKA, per germline (reference sequence). V gave up 6 bases and J gave up 10 bases, with 9 bases separating them. The CDR3 runs 10 residues. For the CDR3, the DNA is TGCAGTGCGGAAGGGGGAAAACTGTTTTTT. This encodes CSAEGGKLFF.

The chain combines TRBV5-4 with TRBJ1-1, with TRBD1 matching 8 bases. The CDR3 is 15 residues long. Germline V gives CDR1 SGHNT, CDR2 YYREEE (reference sequence). Trimming removed 4 bases from V and 4 bases from J; junction bases left unmatched: 9. In DNA form, the CDR3 reads TGTGCCAGCAGCAGACCAGGGGGCGCGACCACTGAAGCTTTCTTT. As protein: CASSRPGGATTEAFF. Full variable domain (remainder filled in from reference TRBV5-4 and TRBJ1-1): ETGVTQSPTHLIKTRGQQVTLRCSSQSGHNTVSWYQQALGQGPQFIFQYYREEENGRGNFPPRFSGLQFPNYSSELNVNALELDDSALYLCASSRPGGATTEAFFGQGTRLTVV.

This clone was detected only once. This sequence joins TRBV28 and TRBJ2-5; weak D call: TRBD1 (6 bases). The last part of the DNA fits TRBJ2-7 better; the J call may be wrong. Germline lookup yields CDR1 MDHEN and CDR2 SYDVKM. The CDR3 sequence is 17 residues long. The CDR3 here is CASSLFKRGNRKYEQYF. Here the CDR3 DNA reads TGTGCCAGCAGTTTATTTAAGAGGGGGAACAGAAAATACGAGCAGTACTTC.

This chain joins TRBV5-1 and TRBJ1-1; possible D gene TRBD1, 5 bases. The CDR3 is 14 residues long. V lost 0 bases to trimming and J lost 3 bases, with 9 bases between them. Germline CDR1 SGHRS, CDR2 YFSETQ. This CDR3 reads CASSLVGGYTEAFF. The CDR3 region has the DNA TGCGCCAGCAGCTTGGTCGGGGGTTACACTGAAGCTTTCTTT.

This clone was detected only a few times. This chain links TRBV19 with TRBJ2-1, with 14 bases lining up with TRBD2. Germline CDR1 reads LNHDA; CDR2 reads SQIVND (reference sequence). With 6 bases clipped from V and 2 bases from J, the junction kept 0 bases outside the gene matches. The CDR3 consists of 15 residues. The CDR3 region is CASRTSGRAYNEQFF. The CDR3 region has the DNA TGTGCCAGTAGGACTAGCGGGAGGGCCTACAATGAGCAGTTCTTC.

The V gene is TRBV9, the J gene TRBJ1-1, with 7 bases aligning to TRBD1. CDR1 SGDLS and CDR2 YYNGEE come from the germline V gene. This CDR3 region has 14 residues. Trimming removed 5 bases from V and 1 base from J; junction bases left unmatched: 5. The DNA for the CDR3 is TGTGCCAGCAGACGAGGGGGCGGGAACACTGAAGCTTTCTTT. Translated, it gives CASRRGGGNTEAFF.

The V call is TRBV7-8, the J call TRBJ2-1; 8 positions match TRBD2. Trimming cost V 2 bases and J 6 bases; bases outside gene matches: 6. The CDR3 runs 15 residues. CDR1 and CDR2 (germline): SGHVS, FQNEAQ. CDR3 nucleotides: TGTGCCAGCAGCTTAAGCGGGACTAGGTTCAATGAGCAGTTCTTC. Translated: CASSLSGTRFNEQFF. Combining the CDR3 with reference TRBV7-8 and TRBJ2-1 gives the whole variable domain GAGVSQSPRYKVAKRGQDVALRCDPISGHVSLFWYQQALGQGPEFLTYFQNEAQLDKSGLPSDRFFAERPEGSVSTLKIQRTQQEDSAVYLCASSLSGTRFNEQFFGPGTRLTVL.

The V call is TRBV19, the J call TRBJ1-2; 8 bases are a match to TRBD1. Germline V gene sequence: CDR1 LNHDA, CDR2 SQIVND (reference sequence). After removal of 6 bases from V and 1 base from J, the junction contained 7 bases not matched to a gene. This CDR3 has 15 amino acids. CDR3 in amino acids: CASRTQGGDNYGYTF. Written as DNA, the CDR3 is TGTGCCAGTAGAACACAGGGGGGTGATAACTATGGCTACACCTTC.

The rearrangement uses TRBV6-1 and TRBJ2-1; 7 bases match TRBD1. V lost 6 bases, J lost 10 bases, and 9 bases stayed unmatched. This CDR3 spans 13 amino acids. CDR1 is MNHNS, CDR2 SASEGT, per germline. The chain's CDR3 is CASSPIRDSEQFF. The CDR3 DNA follows: TGTGCCAGCAGCCCCATTCGGGACAGCGAGCAGTTCTTC.

The J gene is TRBJ2-2, the V gene TRBV27; a possible D gene is TRBD2 (6 bases). The CDR3 consists of 13 residues. Trimming shortened V by 7 bases and J by 6 bases, and 12 bases separated the two germline ends. CDR1 and CDR2 (germline): MNHEY, SMNVEV (reference sequence). The CDR3 region has the DNA TGTGCCAGCACCCTAGGGACTCCCGGGGAGCTGTTTTTT. Its translation is CASTLGTPGELFF.

The CDR3 is CASSPGTHGNTIYF. CDR3 in DNA: TGTGCCAGCTCACCAGGGACACACGGAAACACCATATATTTT. V usage is TRBV18 and J usage is TRBJ1-3; tentative D call: TRBD1 (6 bases). This CDR3 spans 14 amino acids. Germline V gene data show CDR1 as KGHSH and CDR2 as LQKENI. The ends were cut back, 2 bases at V and 4 bases at J, with 9 bases in the middle. The entire variable domain, with the rest obtained from reference TRBV18 and TRBJ1-3, is as follows: NAGVMQNPRHLVRRRGQEARLRCSPMKGHSHVYWYRQLPEEGLKFMVYLQKENIIDESGMPKERFSAEFPKEGPSILRIQQVVRGDSAAYFCASSPGTHGNTIYFGEGSWLTVV.

The genes are TRBV9 and TRBJ1-1, with D perhaps matching TRBD1 (6 bases). Trimming left V 0 bases short and J 2 bases short, with 8 bases between. Germline CDR1 is SGDLS and CDR2 is YYNGEE. The CDR3 runs 14 residues. The CDR3 DNA sequence: TGTGCCAGCAGCGTAGGGGGACACAACACTGAAGCTTTCTTT. Translated, it gives CASSVGGHNTEAFF.

This chain connects TRBV10-3 to TRBJ2-7; TRBD1 matches 10 bases. The germline V gene has CDR1 ENHRY and CDR2 SYGVKD. The CDR3 runs to 12 residues. With V trimmed by 6 bases and J by 6 bases, 2 bases remained unmatched. The CDR3 loop is CAIRGTGAEQYF. CDR3 nucleotides: TGTGCCATCAGAGGGACAGGGGCCGAGCAGTACTTC.

V gene TRBV28 combines with J gene TRBJ2-7; 10 positions agree with TRBD2. The CDR3 extends over 16 amino acids. Germline V gene data show CDR1 as MDHEN and CDR2 as SYDVKM. V was clipped by 5 bases and J by 3 bases; unmatched bases: 10. For the CDR3, the DNA is TGTGCCAGCAGTGTCCGTACTAGCGGGAAAATCTACGAGCAGTACTTC. Translated, it gives CASSVRTSGKIYEQYF.

The rearrangement joins TRBV11-1 to TRBJ2-2, with TRBD2 identical over 8 bases. The CDR3 spans 15 residues. The germline CDR1 and CDR2 sequences are SGHAT and FQDESV (reference sequence). V lost 5 bases, J lost 6 bases, and 8 bases stayed unmatched. CDR3 nucleotide sequence: TGTGCCAGCAGCGCCGGCACTAGCGGTTCCGGGGAGCTGTTTTTT. It specifies CASSAGTSGSGELFF.